The TCR beta chain described here comes from a study of regulatory T cells in long-lasting Graves disease. Notes on the study in general: More public clonotypes were shared by persistent patients (around 2,500) than by new patients (fewer than 1,000).

CDR1 is MNHEY and CDR2 is SMNVEV in the germline V gene (reference sequence). The CDR3 spans 15 residues. V lost 0 bases to trimming and J lost 4 bases, with 11 bases between them. Time point: newly diagnosed GD, antithyroid drugs for less than 3 months. Scientists built the TCR library using RNA that was extracted from PBMCs. This clonotype was detected a few times. Its specificity is not known. Arm-PCR of CDR3 regions and iRepertoire HTBI primers were the basis on which TCR beta libraries were built. TCRdb reprocessed the multiplex PCR reads via MiXCR and lists one record per CDR3 protein. Here the sample spans about 350,000 distinct CDR3 sequences, about 16% being singletons. This same sample was also taken into another study, of T cells in Graves' hyperthyroidism and ophthalmopathy.

The TCR sequence derives from a woman aged 18-30 years with Graves disease. The sample here was peripheral blood mononuclear cells (PBMCs), taken at new diagnosis, from a patient treated with antithyroid drugs. The rearrangement uses TRBV27 and TRBJ2-3; possibly TRBD1 or TRBD2 for D (5 bases each). Here the CDR3 DNA reads TGTGCCAGCAGTTTATCCCGGGGCGAATCAGATACGCAGTATTTT. Translating it yields CASSLSRGESDTQYF.